This T cell receptor (beta chain) was identified during a study of T cell changes during pregnancy in multiple sclerosis. V lost 2 bases, J lost 5 bases, and 15 bases lay in between. The CDR3 covers 16 residues. In germline, CDR1 is SEHNR, CDR2 FQNEAQ (reference sequence). The method was immunoSEQ multiplex PCR; TCRdb's version includes in-frame clones alone and lacks a portion of them. The sample lists around 50,000 clones, about 90% occurring once. The sample consisted of CD4+ T cells from peripheral blood mononuclear cells, taken in the second trimester of pregnancy. The sequence derives from a female donor with multiple sclerosis, enrolled in a pregnancy study. This chain links TRBV7-9 with TRBJ2-2; D perhaps matches TRBD2 (5 bases). The CDR3 DNA sequence: TGTGCCAGCAGCTTATGGGTCTCAGGAGGTACCGGGGAGCTGTTTTTT. It codes for CASSLWVSGGTGELFF.